This T cell receptor beta chain was captured in a study of response to subunit inactivated influenza vaccine. TCRdb processed the RT-PCR reads anew with MiXCR; each CDR3 protein has one entry. The sample records approximately 700,000 distinct CDR3 sequences, about 14% being singletons. About this clonotype itself: The antigen is unknown.

Study-level findings and limits: The authors suggested that every seasonal influenza vaccination recruits few new T cells.

The sample was PBMCs from blood, taken roughly 2 weeks before vaccination. The clonotype was recovered from a man aged 50 or older who received an inactivated influenza vaccine.

The CDR3 region has the DNA TGTGCCATCAGTGGAGGGACTAGCGACGTTTACGAGCAGTACTTC. Translation: CAISGGTSDVYEQYF. This sequence joins TRBV10-3 and TRBJ2-7; 10 nucleotides line up with TRBD2. Losses at the gene ends were 4 bases for V and 4 bases for J; bases not matched to a gene: 7. This CDR3 is built from 15 residues. Germline V gives CDR1 ENHRY, CDR2 SYGVKD.